The subject of this entry is one T cell receptor (beta chain). Antigen specificity is unknown. Regarding treatment: oral pan-JAK inhibitor, 5-10 mg twice daily. The source of the sample is a study of CD8+ T cells in alopecia areata. In the study overall: Treatment ran 6 to 18 months, with 6 months of follow-up afterward.

Per germline, CDR1 GTSNPN and CDR2 SVGIG (reference sequence). The CDR3 covers 12 residues. The V end was cut by 2 bases, the J end by 4 bases, with 8 bases between. General study results and limits: Sequenced scalp T cells also include alphabeta T cells resident in normal skin. With just one nonresponder, it is still uncertain whether baseline CD8+ expansion relates to response. Compared with mice, patients displayed less clear TCR sharing, possibly for HLA-related reasons.

Investigators isolated RNA and reverse transcribed it into cDNA to act as the sequencing template. Produced via immunoSEQ multiplex PCR; TCRdb's table is partial and in-frame only. This sample yields 200,000 or so clones, of which roughly two fifths are seen a single time; 0.48% belongs to the top ten. The rearrangement links TRBV30 to TRBJ1-2, with unresolved D. This clonotype was obtained from a human donor with alopecia areata. The material was CD4+ T cells sorted from blood, obtained around week 31, from a patient treated with tofacitinib. The CDR3 region is CAWSLRTYGYTF. The CDR3 coding sequence is TGTGCCTGGAGTCTGCGGACCTATGGCTACACCTTC.